Below, 32 T cell receptor beta chains from the same sample are listed, as sequenced in a study of PD-L1 blockade in urothelial cancer. Only in-frame clones appear in the TCRdb table, and some are missing; sequencing was by immunoSEQ multiplex PCR. The sample lists about 42,000 clones, approximately 80% occurring once. The sequences come from PBMCs, collected around atezolizumab (anti-PD-L1) treatment. All receptors come from an older man with urothelial cancer.

This CDR3 is CASSVDPGGEAKNIQYF. The CDR3 DNA reads TGTGCCAGCAGCGTCGATCCAGGGGGCGAGGCCAAAAACATTCAGTACTTC. The chain recombines TRBV2 with TRBJ2-4; 8 positions match TRBD1. CDR1 and CDR2 from the germline V gene are SNHLY and FYNNEI. The CDR3 contains 17 residues. Trimming removed 6 bases from V and 1 base from J; junction bases left unmatched: 11.

The rearrangement joins TRBV6-4 to TRBJ1-2; 7 nucleotides align to TRBD1. There are 14 residues in the CDR3. Germline V gene sequence: CDR1 MRHNA, CDR2 SNTAGT. V shed 6 bases, J shed 3 bases, and the junction held 7 bases outside the gene matches. The chain's CDR3 is CASRPDQGDYGYTF. CDR3 DNA sequence: TGTGCCAGCAGACCAGACCAGGGGGACTATGGCTACACCTTC.

The chain uses TRBV7-8 and TRBJ2-2; 7 bases line up with TRBD2. The CDR3 extends over 16 amino acids. Unmatched junction bases numbered 13, after V lost 8 bases and J lost 4 bases. CDR1 SGHVS and CDR2 FQNEAQ come from the germline V gene. The DNA for the CDR3 is TGTGCCAGCGAGTGGGGCAGGGCGGGGGTCACCGGGGAGCTGTTTTTT. It translates to CASEWGRAGVTGELFF.

The chain joins TRBV4-3 to TRBJ1-5; D is uncertain. There are 15 residues in the CDR3. Per the germline V gene, CDR1 is LGHNA and CDR2 is YSLEER. The V end was cut by 3 bases, the J end by 0 bases, with 9 bases between. In nucleotides, the CDR3 is TGCGCCAGCAGCCAGAGGGCGTATAGCAATCAGCCCCAGCATTTT. Amino acids: CASSQRAYSNQPQHF.

The DNA for the CDR3 is TGTGCCAGCACAGACGCGGAGTTCACAGATACGCAGTATTTT. Translation: CASTDAEFTDTQYF. This sequence joins TRBV5-5 and TRBJ2-3; D gene uncertain. Germline V gene sequence: CDR1 SGHKS, CDR2 YYEKEE (reference sequence). With 6 bases removed from V and 2 bases from J, the gap between germline ends came to 13 bases. There are 14 residues in the CDR3.

The rearrangement joins TRBV27 to TRBJ1-1, with a weak D call TRBD1 (5 bases). The germline V gene has CDR1 MNHEY and CDR2 SMNVEV (reference sequence). Between the trimmed V and J ends, which lost 9 bases and 0 bases, there was a span of 8 bases. The CDR3 extends over 12 amino acids. In DNA, the CDR3 is TGTGCCAGTCAGGGAATGAACACTGAAGCTTTCTTT. Its translation is CASQGMNTEAFF.

This chain links TRBV7-3 with TRBJ2-2, with TRBD1 identical over 9 bases. Losses at the gene ends were 4 bases for V and 7 bases for J; bases not matched to a gene: 4. Germline assignment: CDR1 SGHTA and CDR2 FQGTGA. The CDR3 runs to 14 residues. The DNA of the CDR3 is TGTGCCAGCAGCTCCGGGACAGGGATCGGGGAGCTGTTTTTT. It translates to CASSSGTGIGELFF. Full variable domain (missing parts from reference TRBV7-3 and TRBJ2-2): GAGVSQTPSNKVTEKGKYVELRCDPISGHTALYWYRQSLGQGPEFLIYFQGTGAADDSGLPNDRFFAVRPEGSVSTLKIQRTERGDSAVYLCASSSGTGIGELFFGEGSRLTVL.

The chain couples TRBV6-1 to TRBJ1-4; D is ambiguous. The V end was cut by 4 bases, the J end by 0 bases, with 9 bases between. Germline assignment: CDR1 MNHNS and CDR2 SASEGT. The CDR3 loop spans 15 amino acids. The CDR3 DNA reads as TGTGCCAGCAGTGCTTTCACAGCAACTAATGAAAAACTGTTTTTT. Its translation is CASSAFTATNEKLFF.

This clone occurred a few times. The chain recombines TRBV7-3 with TRBJ2-1, with 8 bases lining up with TRBD1. V lost 3 bases, J lost 7 bases, and 8 bases stayed unmatched. Germline assignment: CDR1 SGHTA and CDR2 FQGTGA. CDR3 size: 15 residues. The CDR3 sequence: CASSFESGQENEQFF. The CDR3 DNA sequence: TGTGCCAGCAGCTTTGAGTCGGGACAGGAAAATGAGCAGTTCTTC.

J is TRBJ2-7 and V is TRBV10-2, with TRBD1 identical over 7 bases. Germline V lookup: CDR1 WSHSY, CDR2 SAAADI. After removal of 3 bases from V and 2 bases from J, the junction contained 10 bases not matched to a gene. The CDR3 extends over 16 amino acids. The CDR3 DNA follows: TGCGCCAGCAGTGAAGAGGTAGGGGGCAGCGCCTACGAGCAGTACTTC. It specifies CASSEEVGGSAYEQYF.

The V call is TRBV5-4, the J call TRBJ2-3, with 11 bases identical to TRBD2. CDR3 size: 17 residues. The germline gives CDR1 SGHNT, CDR2 YYREEE (reference sequence). Losses at the gene ends were 3 bases for V and 6 bases for J; bases not matched to a gene: 12. The CDR3 loop reads CASSWGRASGRWDTQYF. CDR3 in DNA: TGTGCCAGCAGCTGGGGGAGAGCTAGCGGGAGGTGGGATACGCAGTATTTT.

This rearrangement joins TRBV7-6 to TRBJ2-6; D not resolved. Between the trimmed V and J ends, which lost 0 bases and 0 bases, there was a span of 9 bases. The CDR3 totals 17 residues. The germline gives CDR1 SGHVS, CDR2 FNYEAQ. The CDR3 loop reads CASSLAPDISGANVLTF. CDR3 bases: TGTGCCAGCAGCTTAGCACCAGACATCTCTGGGGCCAACGTCCTGACTTTC.

The chain is built from TRBV11-2 and TRBJ1-2; TRBD1 matches at 7 bases. J was trimmed by 2 bases and V by 3 bases; bases with no gene match: 6. CDR1 and CDR2 from the germline V gene are SGHAT and FQNNGV. The CDR3 extends over 15 amino acids. The CDR3 bases are TGTGCCAGCAGCTTCAGACAGGGCTGGAACTATGGCTACACCTTC. Residues: CASSFRQGWNYGYTF.

This chain joins TRBV19 and TRBJ1-4; D perhaps matches TRBD1 (6 bases). Germline V lookup: CDR1 LNHDA, CDR2 SQIVND (reference sequence). The CDR3 is 14 amino acids. Trimming removed 6 bases at V and 8 bases at J, with 16 bases between. The CDR3 DNA reads as TGTGCCAGTAGGAACCGGGACATCACGGAAAAACTGTTTTTT. Amino acids: CASRNRDITEKLFF.

The V and J genes are TRBV4-3 and TRBJ1-5, with a possible D match to TRBD1 (5 bases). Trimming removed 0 bases at V and 10 bases at J, with 7 bases between. There are 12 residues in the CDR3. Germline CDR1 reads LGHNA; CDR2 reads YSLEER. The CDR3 is CASSQDTGPQHF. For the CDR3, the DNA is TGCGCCAGCAGCCAAGATACAGGCCCCCAGCATTTT.

The chain uses TRBV6-5 and TRBJ2-7, with D possibly being TRBD1 (6 bases). With 0 bases removed from V and 3 bases from J, the gap between germline ends came to 15 bases. The CDR3 has 16 residues. The germline gives CDR1 MNHEY, CDR2 SVGAGI. CDR3 DNA sequence: TGTGCCAGCAGTTACTCGTTGGGGGCGCTGGGCTACGAGCAGTACTTC. Protein: CASSYSLGALGYEQYF.

The V call is TRBV4-2, the J call TRBJ1-2; D gene unclear. Germline V lookup: CDR1 LGHNA, CDR2 YNFKEQ. This CDR3 contains 14 residues. Trimming took off 4 bases at V and 7 bases at J, with 16 bases between the two ends. Here the CDR3 reads CASSPRLEVPGYTF. CDR3 in DNA: TGTGCCAGCAGCCCTCGGCTAGAGGTACCTGGCTACACCTTC.

V gene TRBV5-1 combines with J gene TRBJ2-3; 9 nucleotides align to TRBD2. V trimming: 2 bases; J trimming: 5 bases; junction bases outside the gene matches: 6. In germline, CDR1 is SGHRS, CDR2 YFSETQ. CDR3 size: 15 residues. CDR3 nucleotides: TGCGCCAGCAGCTTCTCGACTAGCGGAAAAGATACGCAGTATTTT. Translation: CASSFSTSGKDTQYF.

This clone has a single count. V is TRBV10-3 and J is TRBJ1-1, with 7 bases that match TRBD1. The germline V gene has CDR1 ENHRY and CDR2 SYGVKD. The CDR3 has 13 residues. V trimming: 7 bases; J trimming: 7 bases; junction bases outside the gene matches: 9. CDR3 sequence: CAINPGTAHEAFF. The CDR3 DNA sequence: TGTGCCATCAATCCGGGGACAGCCCATGAAGCTTTCTTT.

The chain joins TRBV28 to TRBJ1-5; D perhaps matches TRBD1 (6 bases). CDR1 and CDR2 from the germline V gene are MDHEN and SYDVKM. The CDR3 is made up of 16 amino acids. V gave up 11 bases and J gave up 2 bases, with 22 bases separating them. The CDR3 sequence: CAGRPQGQDGNQPQHF. The CDR3 nucleotides are TGTGCCGGAAGACCACAGGGCCAGGACGGCAATCAGCCCCAGCATTTT.

This sequence joins TRBV30 and TRBJ1-3; D uncertain. The CDR3 covers 15 residues. Trimming took off 5 bases at V and 0 bases at J, with 14 bases between the two ends. The germline V gene encodes CDR1 GTSNPN and CDR2 SVGIG (reference sequence). The CDR3 DNA reads TGTGCCTGGGGAAAGGGAGACTTCTCTGGAAACACCATATATTTT. It encodes CAWGKGDFSGNTIYF.

This clone was recorded once. CDR3 DNA: TGCGCCAGCAGCTTGTTTTTAACAGGGCGGACCGGGGAGCTGTTTTTT. Its translation: CASSLFLTGRTGELFF. The V gene is TRBV5-1, the J gene TRBJ2-2; D is possibly TRBD1 (6 bases). The CDR3 consists of 16 residues. Germline V lookup: CDR1 SGHRS, CDR2 YFSETQ. V shed 1 base and J shed 5 bases, with 15 bases lying between them.

The chain recombines TRBV11-3 with TRBJ2-3; 9 nucleotides match TRBD2. CDR3 size: 15 residues. Germline V gene sequence: CDR1 SGHNT, CDR2 YENEEA. V lost 6 bases to trimming and J lost 0 bases; unmatched junction nucleotides: 4. The CDR3 DNA sequence: TGTGCCAGCAGGAGCACTAGCGGGAGCACAGATACGCAGTATTTT. This encodes CASRSTSGSTDTQYF.

The CDR3 region is CASSLGQGSTDTQYF. For the CDR3, the DNA is TGCGCCAGCAGCTTGGGGCAGGGAAGCACAGATACGCAGTATTTT. The rearrangement uses TRBV5-1 and TRBJ2-3; D may be TRBD1 (5 bases). Germline assignment: CDR1 SGHRS and CDR2 YFSETQ. This CDR3 region has 15 residues. V was cut by 0 bases and J by 0 bases, with 8 bases left in between.

The rearrangement joins TRBV7-8 to TRBJ2-1, with 9 bases identical to TRBD2. The germline V gene encodes CDR1 SGHVS and CDR2 FQNEAQ. The length of the CDR3 is 20 residues. Trimming took 1 base from V and 4 from J; bases not matched to a gene: 17. CDR3 sequence (DNA): TGTGCCAGCAGCTTAGGACCGGGACTAGCCCGGTCCCCCCTTTACAATGAGCAGTTCTTC. It yields the protein CASSLGPGLARSPLYNEQFF.

V and J are TRBV9 and TRBJ2-5; 9 bases are shared with TRBD2. Germline V gene lookup returns CDR1 SGDLS and CDR2 YYNGEE. Trimming took 5 bases from V and 8 from J; bases not matched to a gene: 13. The CDR3 runs to 15 residues. The CDR3 nucleotides read TGTGCCAGCAGTTATAGCCCTAGCGGGAAAGGAACCCAGTACTTC. Translated, it gives CASSYSPSGKGTQYF.

This clone was picked up one time. V is TRBV5-1 and J is TRBJ2-5; TRBD2 matches 7 bases. The germline V gene has CDR1 SGHRS and CDR2 YFSETQ. CDR3 length: 14 amino acids. Trimming took 4 bases from V and 4 from J; bases not matched to a gene: 7. For the CDR3, the DNA is TGCGCCAGCAGCCCGATGTCGGGAGGAGAGACCCAGTACTTC. Translation gives CASSPMSGGETQYF. The variable domain in full, with the rest retrieved from reference TRBV5-1 and TRBJ2-5, is KAGVTQTPRYLIKTRGQQVTLSCSPISGHRSVSWYQQTPGQGLQFLFEYFSETQRNKGNFPGRFSGRQFSNSRSEMNVSTLELGDSALYLCASSPMSGGETQYFGPGTRLLVL.

The rearrangement uses TRBV19 and TRBJ2-3, with 9 bases matching TRBD1. The CDR3 consists of 14 residues. Germline loops: CDR1 LNHDA, CDR2 SQIVND (reference sequence). V shed 8 bases and J 6 bases; nucleotides not matched to a gene: 9. CDR3 loop: CASQGQGGLDTQYF. CDR3 bases: TGTGCCAGTCAGGGACAGGGTGGCTTGGATACGCAGTATTTT.

The rearrangement uses TRBV5-6 and TRBJ2-5, with 7 positions matching TRBD1. CDR1 SGHDT and CDR2 YYEEEE come from the germline V gene. There are 14 residues in the CDR3. Unmatched junction bases numbered 4, after V lost 2 bases and J lost 3 bases. In DNA form, the CDR3 reads TGTGCCAGCAGCTTCCGGGACAGCGAAGAGACCCAGTACTTC. It specifies CASSFRDSEETQYF.

As DNA, the CDR3 is TGTGCCAGTCTCCTTGGGCAGGGAAGAGGTGAAAAACTGTTTTTT. It translates to CASLLGQGRGEKLFF. This chain connects TRBV19 to TRBJ1-4, with D tentatively TRBD1 (5 bases). This CDR3 has 15 amino acids. The V end was cut by 8 bases, the J end by 7 bases, with 20 bases between. Germline loops: CDR1 LNHDA, CDR2 SQIVND (reference sequence).

The chain recombines TRBV6-6 with TRBJ2-7; 10 bases fit TRBD2. With V trimmed by 7 bases and J by 6 bases, 15 bases remained unmatched. Germline CDR1 reads MNHNY; CDR2 reads SVGAGI (reference sequence). The CDR3 runs 16 residues. This CDR3 reads CASTNPSGRASGEQYF. The CDR3 nucleotides read TGTGCCAGCACCAACCCAAGCGGGAGGGCCTCCGGCGAGCAGTACTTC.

The V call is TRBV27, the J call TRBJ2-2, with D perhaps matching TRBD1 (6 bases). CDR3 length: 13 residues. Trimming shortened V by 6 bases and J by 8 bases, and 13 bases separated the two germline ends. Germline loops: CDR1 MNHEY, CDR2 SMNVEV (reference sequence). The CDR3 sequence is CASRDRVRGELFF. For the CDR3, the DNA is TGTGCCAGCAGGGACAGAGTTAGGGGGGAGCTGTTTTTT.